This T cell receptor beta chain was captured in a study of cytomegalovirus exposure and HLA in healthy donors. Repertoires were generated with immunoSEQ multiplex PCR, while TCRdb's copy carries only in-frame clones and drops some. This sample carries around 160,000 clones, less than 95% of them seen once, and the ten largest clones take roughly 3%. In germline, CDR1 is LGHNA, CDR2 YNFKEQ. CDR3 length equals 16 residues. Trimming left V 0 bases short and J 0 bases short, with 9 bases between. This chain connects TRBV4-2 to TRBJ2-1; D not certain. Input material: PBMCs. This TCR derives from a woman aged 18-29 years in good health and CMV-seropositive. The CDR3 DNA is TGTGCCAGCAGCCAAGATGCCCTGAGCTCCTACAATGAGCAGTTCTTC. It encodes CASSQDALSSYNEQFF.